This is a list of T cell receptor beta chains from one sample in a study of blood T cell repertoires in COVID-19. The table came from immunoSEQ multiplex PCR; TCRdb's copy has only in-frame clones and leaves some out. The profile shows more than 65,000 clones, about 79% of them singletons. The specimen sequenced was peripheral blood. Every receptor here comes from a woman aged 45-65 years with acute or convalescent COVID-19. CDR3s include the opening cysteine and the closing phenylalanine or tryptophan. Each record gives: J gene, V gene, clone size, CDR3 length, D gene, CDR3 protein, CDR3 DNA. The D gene is left open where the match is weak. Clone size, where shown, is once, few, many, or a class for clones that have expanded.

>TRBJ2-7|TRBV25-1|few|17|TRBD2
CASSARLAGFSTYEQYF
TGTGCCAGCAGTGCACGACTAGCGGGGTTCTCTACCTACGAGCAGTACTTC
>TRBJ1-5|TRBV2|NA|11|NA
CASSGEGPQHF
TGTGCCAGCAGTGGGGAGGGGCCCCAGCATTTT
>TRBJ1-4|TRBV5-1|once|14|NA
CASTKGGLTEKLFF
TGCGCCTCCACAAAAGGGGGATTGACGGAAAAACTGTTTTTT
>TRBJ2-1|TRBV3-1/TRBV3-2|few|15|NA
CASSPRWSSYNEQFF
TGTGCCAGCAGCCCTCGTTGGAGCTCCTACAATGAGCAGTTCTTC
>TRBJ1-5|TRBV28|NA|13|NA
CASRPPGGQPQHF
TGTGCCAGCAGACCCCCCGGGGGGCAGCCCCAGCATTTT
>TRBJ2-7|TRBV5-7|NA|19|NA
CASRLGGQGLLWSYYEQYF
TGTGCCAGCAGATTGGGGGGCCAGGGGCTACTTTGGTCTTACTACGAGCAGTACTTC
>TRBJ1-2|TRBV12-3/TRBV12-4|once|13|TRBD1
CASRPQGALGYTF
TGTGCCAGCAGGCCACAGGGGGCGCTCGGCTACACCTTC
>TRBJ1-4|TRBV7-6|NA|16|TRBD1
CASSLATGQGAQKLFF
TGTGCCAGCAGCTTAGCGACGGGACAGGGGGCCCAAAAACTGTTTTTT
>TRBJ2-1|TRBV25-1|NA|15|TRBD2
CASSAYSGLNYEQFF
TGTGCCAGCAGTGCATATAGCGGGCTCAACTATGAGCAGTTCTTC
>TRBJ1-1|TRBV7-2|NA|17|TRBD1
CASSTIGTGLRFTEAFF
TGTGCCAGCAGTACCATTGGGACAGGGCTTAGGTTCACTGAAGCTTTCTTT
>TRBJ1-3|TRBV2|NA|14|NA
CASGPRTIQDTIYF
TGTGCCAGCGGCCCCCGGACAATCCAAGACACCATATATTTT
>TRBJ1-2|TRBV5-4|NA|16|TRBD1
CASSFGQGLGQHGYTF
TGTGCCAGCAGCTTCGGACAGGGACTTGGGCAGCATGGCTACACCTTC
>TRBJ1-5|TRBV19|NA|16|NA
CASSIELTGGNQPQHF
TGTGCCAGTAGTATAGAATTGACAGGTGGGAATCAGCCCCAGCATTTT
>TRBJ2-7|TRBV6-5|NA|13|NA
CASTRQSSYEQYF
TGTGCCAGCACTAGACAGAGCTCCTACGAGCAGTACTTC
>TRBJ1-2|TRBV7-2|NA|14|NA
CASSSDRGNYGYTF
TGTGCCAGCAGCTCGGACCGGGGGAACTATGGCTACACCTTC
>TRBJ1-2|TRBV19|NA|13|NA
CASHRAHDYGYTF
TGTGCCAGTCACAGGGCGCACGACTATGGCTACACCTTC
>TRBJ1-3|TRBV3-1/TRBV3-2|NA|16|NA
CASSPPKKGFGNTIYF
TGTGCCAGCAGCCCCCCCAAAAAGGGGTTCGGAAACACCATATATTTT
>TRBJ2-2|TRBV14|NA|13|NA
CASSQVAGGELFF
TGTGCCAGCAGCCAAGTAGCCGGCGGGGAGCTGTTTTTT
>TRBJ1-2|TRBV3-1/TRBV3-2|NA|13|NA
CASSRQTNYGYTF
TGTGCCAGCAGTCGACAGACTAACTATGGCTACACCTTC
>TRBJ2-3|TRBV28|NA|15|NA
CASSRGSLGTDTQYF
TGTGCCAGCAGTAGGGGGAGCTTAGGCACAGATACGCAGTATTTT
>TRBJ2-7|TRBV19|NA|13|NA
CASTGTLSYEQYF
TGTGCCAGCACCGGGACACTCTCCTACGAGCAGTACTTC
>TRBJ2-2|TRBV7-9|NA|14|NA
CASSLSLPTGELFF
TGTGCCAGCAGCTTGTCACTTCCGACCGGGGAGCTGTTTTTT
>TRBJ2-6|TRBV6-2/TRBV6-3|NA|16|TRBD2
CASSPSGLAGANVLTF
TGTGCCAGCAGCCCATCGGGACTAGCTGGGGCCAACGTCCTGACTTTC
>TRBJ2-7|TRBV19|NA|13|TRBD1
CASDPGQGGEQYF
TGTGCCAGTGATCCGGGACAGGGTGGCGAGCAGTACTTC
>TRBJ1-4|TRBV19|NA|14|TRBD1
CASKGQGVREKLFF
TGTGCCAGTAAAGGACAGGGGGTCCGGGAAAAACTGTTTTTT
>TRBJ2-7|TRBV12-3/TRBV12-4|NA|13|NA
CASSFPQGNEQYF
TGTGCCAGCAGTTTCCCCCAGGGAAACGAGCAGTACTTC
>TRBJ2-7|TRBV7-2|NA|16|NA
CASSLTFGGRGGEQYF
TGTGCCAGCAGCTTAACGTTCGGGGGGAGAGGGGGCGAGCAGTACTTC
>TRBJ1-1|TRBV6-5|NA|15|NA
CASSPPRRGNTEAFF
TGTGCCAGCAGTCCGCCCCGCCGGGGGAACACTGAAGCTTTCTTT
>TRBJ2-7|TRBV2|NA|12|TRBD1
CASRGQGNEQYF
TGTGCCAGCAGGGGACAGGGGAATGAGCAGTACTTC
>TRBJ2-1|TRBV3-1/TRBV3-2|NA|14|TRBD1
CASRAGGVYNEQFF
TGTGCCAGCAGGGCAGGGGGTGTCTACAATGAGCAGTTCTTC
>TRBJ2-3|TRBV18|NA|18|TRBD2
CASSPPSSGGVYADTQYF
TGTGCCAGCTCACCACCGAGTAGCGGGGGGGTATACGCAGATACGCAGTATTTT
>TRBJ1-5|TRBV18|NA|13|NA
CASSPTRNQPQHF
TGTGCCAGCTCACCGACAAGAAATCAGCCCCAGCATTTT
>TRBJ1-1|TRBV5-5|NA|14|TRBD1
CASMSVTGGREAFF
TGTGCCAGCATGTCGGTCACAGGGGGCCGTGAAGCTTTCTTT
>TRBJ1-1|TRBV29-1|NA|14|NA
CSVEYRAGGTEAFF
TGCAGCGTTGAATACCGGGCCGGGGGCACTGAAGCTTTCTTT
>TRBJ2-2|TRBV9|NA|16|NA
CASSSPPGFDTGELFF
TGTGCCAGCAGTTCCCCCCCAGGGTTCGACACCGGGGAGCTGTTTTTT
>TRBJ1-3|TRBV5-1|NA|15|NA
CASSLEEGSGNTIYF
TGCGCCAGCAGCTTGGAGGAGGGAAGCGGAAACACCATATATTTT
>TRBJ2-1|TRBV6-5|NA|12|NA
CASSRLGREQFF
TGTGCCAGCAGTAGACTCGGCCGGGAGCAGTTCTTC
>TRBJ2-7|TRBV30|NA|11|NA
CAWSRQGEQYF
TGTGCCTGGAGCCGCCAGGGGGAGCAGTACTTC
>TRBJ2-7|TRBV11-1|NA|15|TRBD2
CASSPKERGSYEQYF
TGTGCCAGCAGCCCTAAGGAGCGGGGGAGTTACGAGCAGTACTTC
>TRBJ2-2|TRBV2|NA|14|NA
CASKRVANTGELFF
TGTGCCAGCAAGCGAGTCGCTAACACCGGGGAGCTGTTTTTT
>TRBJ2-3|TRBV29-1|NA|15|TRBD1
CSARDSVSIRDTQYF
TGCAGCGCCCGGGACAGTGTCTCCATCAGGGATACGCAGTATTTT
>TRBJ2-6|TRBV6-2/TRBV6-3|NA|17|NA
CASSPRQGSLGANVLTF
TGTGCCAGCAGTCCCCGTCAGGGGTCCCTCGGGGCCAACGTCCTGACTTTC
>TRBJ2-7|TRBV4-1|once|15|NA
CASSQDNTAAYEQYF
TGCGCCAGCAGCCAAGATAATACGGCGGCGTACGAGCAGTACTTC
>TRBJ1-6|TRBV11-1|NA|13|TRBD1
CASSWTGGSPLHF
TGTGCCAGCAGCTGGACAGGGGGTTCACCCCTCCACTTT
>TRBJ2-7|TRBV3-1/TRBV3-2|NA|15|TRBD1
CASSPTTGRGDEQYF
TGTGCCAGCAGCCCCACGACAGGGCGAGGCGACGAGCAGTACTTC
>TRBJ2-7|TRBV12-3/TRBV12-4|once|13|NA
CASSLIRGNEQYF
TGTGCCAGCAGTTTAATTAGAGGGAACGAGCAGTACTTC
>TRBJ2-2|TRBV27|NA|15|TRBD2
CASQSSGRFNGELFF
TGTGCCAGCCAATCTAGCGGGAGGTTTAACGGGGAGCTGTTTTTT
>TRBJ2-1|TRBV4-1|NA|17|TRBD2
CASSQGSWLAGDNEQFF
TGCGCCAGCAGCCAAGGTAGCTGGCTAGCGGGGGACAATGAGCAGTTCTTC
>TRBJ2-7|TRBV27|NA|16|TRBD1
CASTSGQRQGVHEQYF
TGTGCCAGCACCTCGGGACAACGACAGGGGGTCCACGAGCAGTACTTC
>TRBJ1-5|TRBV27|few|15|TRBD1
CASSLGRGIYQPQHF
TGTGCCAGCAGTTTAGGCAGGGGGATATATCAGCCCCAGCATTTT
>TRBJ2-5|TRBV7-7|NA|14|NA
CASSLTGMGETQYF
TGTGCCAGCAGCCTTACAGGGATGGGAGAGACCCAGTACTTC
>TRBJ1-6|TRBV3-1/TRBV3-2|NA|12|NA
CAAGQKSPPLHF
TGTGCCGCAGGGCAGAAGTCTCCACCCCTCCACTTT
>TRBJ2-7|TRBV27|NA|15|NA
CASSLGDIRLYEQYF
TGTGCCAGCAGTTTAGGGGACATACGACTCTACGAGCAGTACTTC